The T cell receptor (beta chain) under discussion was sequenced for a study of cytomegalovirus exposure and HLA in healthy donors. Study-wide points: For most TCR sequences rarity was the rule, although some public TCRs occurred in many donors. V- and J-gene trimming of TCR beta was linked (in a later analysis) to a missense DCLRE1C variant.

CDR1 is LGHNA, CDR2 YSLEER, per germline. The CDR3 extends over 13 amino acids. Between the trimmed V and J ends, which lost 1 base and 4 bases, there was a span of 8 bases. Comment on this clone: Its antigen is unidentified.

The donors were healthy bone marrow donors. PCR used 60 Vbeta primers and 13 Jbeta primers. Sequencing used immunoSEQ multiplex PCR; TCRdb keeps in-frame clones, though not all of them. The sample includes about 150,000 clones, 70% to 90% of them seen just once. The sample was PBMCs. This sequence was found in a young woman in good health and CMV-seronegative. The gene calls are TRBV4-3 and TRBJ2-7; D remains unclear. DNA for the CDR3: TGCGCCAGCAGCCAAGGAGGTCTTTACGAGCAGTACTTC. Translated, it gives CASSQGGLYEQYF.